These 2 T cell receptor beta chains originate from one sample sequenced in a study of immune characterization of retroperitoneal liposarcoma. MiXCR, applied by TCRdb to the PCR reads, yields one record per CDR3 protein. The sample shows approximately 10,000 distinct CDR3 sequences, roughly 26% of them seen only once. Sample: blood. These receptors were collected from a male donor with retroperitoneal liposarcoma.

The chain employs TRBV6-6 and TRBJ2-3; D possibly corresponds to TRBD2 (5 bases). The CDR3 runs 14 residues. V gave up 7 bases and J gave up 5 bases, with 16 bases separating them. Per germline, CDR1 MNHNY and CDR2 SVGAGI (reference sequence). Here the CDR3 DNA reads TGTGCCAGCACCTTAACTAGAATAGGAGATACGCAGTATTTT. Protein sequence: CASTLTRIGDTQYF.

By its share, this clonotype is medium-sized. Here the CDR3 DNA reads TGTGCCAGCGAGGGTATGGACACCGGGGAGCTGTTTTTT. Protein product: CASEGMDTGELFF. The rearrangement links TRBV6-1 to TRBJ2-2, with D possibly TRBD2 on 5 matching bases. CDR1 is MNHNS, CDR2 SASEGT, per germline. Trimming shortened V by 8 bases and J by 3 bases, and 10 bases separated the two germline ends. The CDR3 spans 13 residues.